The 28 T cell receptor beta chains below all came from one sample that was sequenced in a study of T cell repertoires in cytomegalovirus infection. TCRdb re-analysed the reads in MiXCR, keeping a single row per CDR3 protein. The repertoire includes hundreds of thousands of distinct CDR3 sequences, roughly 31% of them detected once, and roughly 13% sits in the top ten. No antigen has been assigned to these receptors. Sequencing was performed on cultured CD8+ T cells from PBMCs, taken from culture after CMV antigen stimulation. The source is a human donor in good health (CMV status not recorded). Some clones in this sample may be carry-over from other donors' samples.

This clonotype appeared once. The chain carries TRBV6-1 and TRBJ2-7; D gene uncertain. Deletions cut 5 bases from V and 3 bases from J, with 14 bases between. Germline V lookup: CDR1 MNHNS, CDR2 SASEGT. The CDR3 extends over 14 amino acids. CDR3 sequence: CASSSGSSNYEQYV. CDR3 bases: TGTGCCAGCAGTTCGGGCAGCTCGAACTACGAGCAGTACGTC.

The chain joins TRBV11-2 to TRBJ2-2; a possible D gene is TRBD1 (6 bases). The germline V gene has CDR1 SGHAT and CDR2 FQNNGV. The CDR3 contains 16 residues. Between the trimmed V and J ends, which lost 0 bases and 0 bases, there was a span of 8 bases. CDR3 sequence (DNA): TGTGCCAGCAGCTTAGAGGGGACAACGAACACCGGGGAGCTGTTTTTT. Its protein is CASSLEGTTNTGELFF.

A few counts support this clonotype. This chain uses TRBV12-3 or TRBV12-4 with TRBJ2-7, with D perhaps TRBD2 (5 bases). V gave up 5 bases and J gave up 2 bases, with 13 bases separating them. CDR3 length equals 14 residues. CDR3 sequence (DNA): TGTGCCAGCAGTGACGGACTGGAGACCTACGAGCAGTACTTC. Translation gives CASSDGLETYEQYF.

V usage is TRBV19 and J usage is TRBJ2-2; 10 bases are shared with TRBD1. With 7 bases clipped from V and 6 bases from J, the junction kept 11 bases outside the gene matches. The CDR3 length is 16 residues. In germline, CDR1 is LNHDA, CDR2 SQIVND (reference sequence). CDR3 coding DNA: TGTGCCAGTACGATAACCGGGACAGGGGTATCCGGGGAGCTGTTTTTT. Amino acids: CASTITGTGVSGELFF.

V and J are TRBV9 and TRBJ1-2; possible D gene TRBD1, 6 bases. V lost 4 bases to trimming and J lost 2 bases, with 15 bases between them. The CDR3 consists of 15 residues. Germline V gene lookup returns CDR1 SGDLS and CDR2 YYNGEE. CDR3 bases: TGTGCCAGCAGCCTATACAGGGCTCTAAACTATGGCTACACCTTC. It specifies CASSLYRALNYGYTF.

This clonotype has ten or more counts. The V gene is TRBV7-9, the J gene TRBJ1-5, with a tentative D call TRBD1 (6 bases). Trimming removed 5 bases at V and 5 bases at J, with 13 bases between. CDR3 length equals 14 residues. The germline CDR1 and CDR2 sequences are SEHNR and FQNEAQ (reference sequence). The CDR3 here is CASSLGRGDQPQHF. The CDR3 DNA reads TGTGCCAGCAGCCTCGGGAGGGGGGATCAGCCCCAGCATTTT.

Only a few counts were recorded for this clonotype. V usage is TRBV7-9 and J usage is TRBJ2-7; D remains ambiguous. CDR3 length equals 13 residues. Germline loops: CDR1 SEHNR, CDR2 FQNEAQ (reference sequence). Deletions cut 1 base from V and 3 bases from J, with 7 bases between. The CDR3, as DNA: TGTGCCAGCAGCTTAGGCAGGTACTACGAGCAGTACTTC. Translation: CASSLGRYYEQYF.

V usage is TRBV29-1 and J usage is TRBJ1-2; 7 nucleotides line up with TRBD1. The CDR3 length is 13 residues. The junction had 10 bases not matched to a gene; V was cut back by 8 bases and J by 4 bases. The germline CDR1 and CDR2 sequences are SQVTM and ANQGSEA. CDR3 nucleotide sequence: TGCAGCTTATACGACGGACAGGTCTATGGCTACACCTTC. Translated: CSLYDGQVYGYTF. The full variable domain, its missing parts supplied by reference TRBV29-1 and TRBJ1-2, is SAVISQKPSRDICQRGTSLTIQCQVDSQVTMMFWYRQQPGQSLTLIATANQGSEATYESGFVIDKFPISRPNLTFSTLTVSNMSPEDSSIYLCSLYDGQVYGYTFGSGTRLTVV.

This clonotype was recorded at least ten times. The chain employs TRBV7-2 and TRBJ2-5; perhaps TRBD1 as D (6 bases). Germline V gene sequence: CDR1 SGHTA, CDR2 FQGNSA. Deletions cut 3 bases from V and 3 bases from J, with 23 bases between. This CDR3 spans 18 amino acids. The CDR3 loop reads CASSFPSPPTGREETQYF. The CDR3 DNA follows: TGTGCCAGCAGCTTCCCATCCCCACCGACAGGTCGGGAAGAGACCCAGTACTTC.

The rearrangement joins TRBV13 to TRBJ2-7; D assignment may be TRBD1 or TRBD2 (6 bases each). The CDR3 loop spans 15 amino acids. CDR1 PRHDT and CDR2 FYEKMQ come from the germline V gene (reference sequence). V lost 4 bases and J lost 5, with 18 bases in between. For the CDR3, the DNA is TGTGCCAGCAGCTCATACAGGGACTCCTTGAACGAGCAGTACGTC. It yields the protein CASSSYRDSLNEQYV.

The CDR3 is CASSYYARPLVDGYTF. The CDR3 DNA reads TGTGCCAGCAGTTACTACGCCAGACCCCTGGTGGATGGCTACACCTTC. The rearrangement links TRBV6-5 to TRBJ1-2, with D uncertain. There are 16 residues in the CDR3. Germline CDR1 MNHEY, CDR2 SVGAGI. Trimming shortened V by 1 base and J by 6 bases, and 18 bases separated the two germline ends.

The chain joins TRBV7-9 to TRBJ1-1; D remains ambiguous. CDR1 is SEHNR and CDR2 is FQNEAQ in the germline V gene (reference sequence). Trimming removed 1 base at V and 7 bases at J, with 7 bases between. There are 12 residues in the CDR3. The CDR3 sequence: CASSLDSSEAFF. The CDR3 nucleotides read TGTGCCAGCAGCTTAGATTCCAGTGAAGCTTTCTTT.

The CDR3 sequence is CASSFLNPGTYGYTF. The CDR3 bases are TGTGCCAGCAGTTTTTTGAATCCCGGCACCTATGGCTACACCTTC. J is TRBJ1-2 and V is TRBV28; D ambiguous. The V end was cut by 3 bases, the J end by 4 bases, with 15 bases between. In germline, CDR1 is MDHEN, CDR2 SYDVKM. The CDR3 has 15 residues.

The chain has TRBV4-2 and TRBJ1-1; 9 bases map to TRBD1. There are 16 residues in the CDR3. V lost 3 bases, J lost 1 base, and 6 bases stayed unmatched. Germline lookup yields CDR1 LGHNA and CDR2 YNFKEQ. The CDR3 spells CASSHPETGGNTEAFF. As DNA, the CDR3 is TGTGCCAGCAGCCATCCTGAGACAGGGGGGAACACTGAAGCTTTCTTT.

This clonotype was observed many times. The rearrangement uses TRBV7-8 and TRBJ2-7, with D possibly called TRBD1 or TRBD2 (5 bases each). The CDR3 covers 15 residues. V dropped 5 bases and J dropped 3 bases, with 17 bases sitting between them. CDR1 is SGHVS and CDR2 is FQNEAQ in the germline V gene. The CDR3 here is CASSPGTGLNYEQYV. The CDR3, as DNA: TGTGCCAGCAGCCCCGGGACGGGCCTAAACTACGAGCAGTACGTC.

This clonotype has only a few counts. J is TRBJ1-2 and V is TRBV12-3 or TRBV12-4; D gene ambiguous. Trimming shortened V by 4 bases and J by 4 bases, and 16 bases separated the two germline ends. There are 15 residues in the CDR3. In nucleotides, the CDR3 is TGTGCCAGCAGTTCATTCCTCTCCGGGTCCTATGGCTACACCTTC. It is translated as CASSSFLSGSYGYTF.

The chain recombines TRBV27 with TRBJ2-3; 12 positions match TRBD2. Germline loops: CDR1 MNHEY, CDR2 SMNVEV (reference sequence). The V gene end was trimmed by 5 bases and the J gene end by 5 bases; junction bases not matched to a gene: 5. CDR3 length: 15 residues. In DNA form, the CDR3 reads TGTGCCAGCAGTCCTAGCGGGGGGGCTCAAGATACGCAGTATTTT. Translated: CASSPSGGAQDTQYF.

This chain uses TRBV5-5 with TRBJ2-3, with TRBD2 identical over 15 bases. V shed 4 bases and J 5 bases; nucleotides not matched to a gene: 2. CDR1 is SGHKS and CDR2 is YYEKEE in the germline V gene (reference sequence). The length of the CDR3 is 15 residues. The CDR3 DNA follows: TGTGCCAGCAGCAGGACTAGCGGGGGGGTAGATACGCAGTATTTT. This codes for CASSRTSGGVDTQYF. Variable domain in full (rest from reference TRBV5-5 and TRBJ2-3): DAGVTQSPTHLIKTRGQQVTLRCSPISGHKSVSWYQQVLGQGPQFIFQYYEKEERGRGNFPDRFSARQFPNYSSELNVNALLLGDSALYLCASSRTSGGVDTQYFGPGTRLTVL.

The V and J genes are TRBV7-4 and TRBJ2-5; D perhaps matches TRBD1 (6 bases). V lost 4 bases and J 6 bases, leaving 15 bases between the germline ends. The CDR3 loop spans 14 amino acids. Germline CDR1 SGHVT, CDR2 SQSDAQ. CDR3 protein: CASSSSGERKTQYF. The CDR3 region has the DNA TGTGCCAGCAGCTCCTCAGGGGAACGAAAGACCCAGTACTTC.

This chain links TRBV10-3 with TRBJ2-7, with 10 bases lining up with TRBD1. This CDR3 has 14 amino acids. The V segment lost 2 bases and the J segment 2 bases; nucleotides outside the gene matches: 0. Germline-derived CDR1 and CDR2 are ENHRY and SYGVKD. The CDR3 bases are TGTGCCATCAGTGAGGGGACAGGGGCCTACGAGCAGTACGTC. Protein product: CAISEGTGAYEQYV.

A few counts support this clonotype. A clone one base away is much larger, so this may be a read error. V gene TRBV28 combines with J gene TRBJ2-1; D might be TRBD2 (6 bases). This CDR3 spans 13 amino acids. The germline V gene has CDR1 MDHEN and CDR2 SYDVKM. V was trimmed by 1 base and J by 7 bases, leaving 8 bases between them. In DNA form, the CDR3 reads TGTGCCAGCAGTTTATTTCGGGGGAATGAGCAGTTCTTC. Amino acids: CASSLFRGNEQFF.

This clonotype was counted between two and nine times. The rearrangement joins TRBV11-3 to TRBJ2-2; the D gene could be TRBD1 or TRBD2 (5 bases each). Trimming removed 5 bases at V and 7 bases at J, with 17 bases between. The CDR3 spans 15 residues. Germline V gene sequence: CDR1 SGHNT, CDR2 YENEEA. The CDR3 nucleotides are TGTGCCAGCAGCCCCCCGGGGCTGGGGGACGGGGAGCTGTTTTTT. As protein: CASSPPGLGDGELFF.

Note on this clonotype: One end of the junction is discordant with germline, which a read error may explain. The chain has TRBV12-3 or TRBV12-4 and TRBJ2-2; either TRBD1 or TRBD2 may fit D (5 bases each). This CDR3 contains 15 residues. The CDR3 DNA is TGTGCCAGCAGTTTAATGGGGGTTGGAACCGGGGAGCCGTTTTTT. Amino acid sequence: CASSLMGVGTGEPFF.

This clonotype was recorded many times. V gene TRBV12-5 combines with J gene TRBJ2-1; D could derive from TRBD1 or TRBD2 (5 bases each). V was trimmed by 4 bases and J by 5 bases, leaving 6 bases between them. The germline CDR1 and CDR2 sequences are LGHNT and FRNRAP. This CDR3 comprises 12 residues. CDR3 in DNA: TGTGCTAGTGGTTCGGGGCACAATGAGCAGTTCTTC. It is translated as CASGSGHNEQFF.

This clonotype has just a few counts. The rearrangement links TRBV10-3 to TRBJ2-3; D uncertain. Germline assignment: CDR1 ENHRY and CDR2 SYGVKD. The CDR3 consists of 16 residues. V was shortened by 0 bases and J by 2 bases, with 12 bases between the two germline ends. CDR3 amino acids: CAISESSQSNTDTQYF. The CDR3 nucleotides are TGTGCCATCAGTGAGTCTTCACAGTCTAACACAGATACGCAGTATTTT.

This chain connects TRBV4-1 to TRBJ2-2; TRBD1 might be the D (6 bases). The CDR3 sequence is 14 residues long. Trimming removed 7 bases from V and 3 bases from J, with 12 bases in between. Germline CDR1 MGHRA, CDR2 YSYEKL. The CDR3 protein is CASTYKGDTGELFF. Here the CDR3 DNA reads TGCGCCAGCACGTATAAGGGGGACACCGGGGAGCTGTTTTTT.

This clonotype has just a few counts. The rearrangement uses TRBV10-3 and TRBJ2-3; TRBD2 matches at 11 bases. Trimming removed 6 bases from V and 0 bases from J; junction bases left unmatched: 5. Per the germline V gene, CDR1 is ENHRY and CDR2 is SYGVKD. The CDR3 length is 16 residues. CDR3 residues: CAIRTRTSGSTDTQYF. CDR3 nucleotides: TGTGCCATCAGGACGAGGACTAGCGGGAGCACAGATACGCAGTATTTT.

The chain has TRBV6-5 and TRBJ2-5; 8 bases line up with TRBD2. Trimming took 7 bases from V and 2 from J; bases not matched to a gene: 9. The CDR3 is 15 residues long. The germline gives CDR1 MNHEY, CDR2 SVGAGI. In nucleotides, the CDR3 is TGTGCCAGCAACCTACTAGCGGAGAAGCAAGAGACCCAGTACTTC. Residues: CASNLLAEKQETQYF.